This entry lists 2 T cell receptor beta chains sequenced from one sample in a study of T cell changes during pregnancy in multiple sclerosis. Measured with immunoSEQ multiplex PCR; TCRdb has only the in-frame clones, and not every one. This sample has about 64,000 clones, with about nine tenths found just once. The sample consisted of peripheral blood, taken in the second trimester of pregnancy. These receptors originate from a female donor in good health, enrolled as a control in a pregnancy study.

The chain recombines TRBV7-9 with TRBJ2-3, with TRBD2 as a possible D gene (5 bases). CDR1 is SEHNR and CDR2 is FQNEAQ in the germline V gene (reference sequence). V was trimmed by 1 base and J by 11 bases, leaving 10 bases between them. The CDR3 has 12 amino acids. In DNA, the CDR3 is TGTGCCAGCAGCTTAGAGGGCGAGGGGCAGTATTTT. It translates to CASSLEGEGQYF. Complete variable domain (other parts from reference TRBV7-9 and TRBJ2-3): DTGVSQNPRHKITKRGQNVTFRCDPISEHNRLYWYRQTLGQGPEFLTYFQNEAQLEKSRLLSDRFSAERPKGSFSTLEIQRTEQGDSAMYLCASSLEGEGQYFGPGTRLTVL.

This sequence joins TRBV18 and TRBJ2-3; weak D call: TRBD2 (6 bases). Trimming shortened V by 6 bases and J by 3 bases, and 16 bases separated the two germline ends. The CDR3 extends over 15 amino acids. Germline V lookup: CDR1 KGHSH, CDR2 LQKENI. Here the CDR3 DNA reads TGTGCCAGCTCCATATTCGGGACTCAAACAGATACGCAGTATTTT. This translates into CASSIFGTQTDTQYF.